The rows below give T cell receptor beta chains drawn from one sample of a study of CD8 T cells in Susac syndrome. TCRdb independently ran MiXCR on the immunoSEQ multiplex PCR reads; one entry per CDR3 protein. The sample lists roughly 190,000 distinct CDR3 sequences, 90% to 95% occurring once. Material for sequencing was CD4+ T cells from PBMCs. These receptors were obtained from a human donor with Susac syndrome. Each CDR3 is given with its conserved first and last residue. The order of the fields is CDR3 DNA, CDR3 protein, V gene, J gene, D gene, clone size. D genes are given only for firm matches. Where a row states a size, it is once, few, many or the class of an expanded clone; other rows omit it.

CDR3 DNA: TGTGCCAGCAGCCCTCTCACTAGCTCCCGGTCCCCAGATACGCAGTATTTT
CDR3 protein: CASSPLTSSRSPDTQYF
V gene: TRBV12-3/TRBV12-4
J gene: TRBJ2-3
D gene: NA
clone size: NA

CDR3 DNA: TGTGCCAGCAACCCGGGACTAGTCCTTGGGGGTGAGCAGTTCTTC
CDR3 protein: CASNPGLVLGGEQFF
V gene: TRBV9
J gene: TRBJ2-1
D gene: TRBD2
clone size: NA

CDR3 DNA: TGCGCCAGCAGCTACTCCGGGACAGGGGGCGAGGAGACCCAGTACTTC
CDR3 protein: CASSYSGTGGEETQYF
V gene: TRBV5-1
J gene: TRBJ2-5
D gene: TRBD1
clone size: NA

CDR3 DNA: TGCGCCAGCAGCTTGGATAGGGGGCCGATAGGGGGTGATGGCTACACCTTC
CDR3 protein: CASSLDRGPIGGDGYTF
V gene: TRBV5-1
J gene: TRBJ1-2
D gene: TRBD1
clone size: NA

CDR3 DNA: TGTGCCAGCAGCTTTGGGGGTCTAGCGGGGAGAAACAATGAGCAGTTCTTC
CDR3 protein: CASSFGGLAGRNNEQFF
V gene: TRBV11-2
J gene: TRBJ2-1
D gene: TRBD2
clone size: NA

CDR3 DNA: TGCAGTGCTAGAGTTCCAGGGTTAGACGAGCAGTACTTC
CDR3 protein: CSARVPGLDEQYF
V gene: TRBV20-1
J gene: TRBJ2-7
D gene: NA
clone size: NA

CDR3 DNA: TGTGCCAGTAGTACAGATGAACGGTATGGCTACACCTTC
CDR3 protein: CASSTDERYGYTF
V gene: TRBV19
J gene: TRBJ1-2
D gene: NA
clone size: NA

CDR3 DNA: TGTGCCAGCACTGACAGATTTACAGCCAAAAACATTCAGTACTTC
CDR3 protein: CASTDRFTAKNIQYF
V gene: TRBV6-1
J gene: TRBJ2-4
D gene: NA
clone size: once

CDR3 DNA: TGTGCCAGCAGTCAGGGAACCACCGACGAAAAACTGTTTTTT
CDR3 protein: CASSQGTTDEKLFF
V gene: TRBV2
J gene: TRBJ1-4
D gene: NA
clone size: NA

CDR3 DNA: TGCAGTGCTAGAGATGTCAGGGATCAGCCCCAGCATTTT
CDR3 protein: CSARDVRDQPQHF
V gene: TRBV20-1
J gene: TRBJ1-5
D gene: NA
clone size: NA

CDR3 DNA: TGTGCCAGCAGTGACGGAAGGGGTGAAGAGACCCAGTACTTC
CDR3 protein: CASSDGRGEETQYF
V gene: TRBV2
J gene: TRBJ2-5
D gene: NA
clone size: NA

CDR3 DNA: TGTGCCAGCAGTGACCAGGGAGCTTTGAACACTGAAGCTTTCTTT
CDR3 protein: CASSDQGALNTEAFF
V gene: TRBV2
J gene: TRBJ1-1
D gene: NA
clone size: NA

CDR3 DNA: TGTGCCAGCTCGCTGGAGAGTGGGGATCAGCCCCAGCATTTT
CDR3 protein: CASSLESGDQPQHF
V gene: TRBV18
J gene: TRBJ1-5
D gene: NA
clone size: once

CDR3 DNA: TGTGCCAGCTCACCATCCGGGACCTATGGCTACACCTTC
CDR3 protein: CASSPSGTYGYTF
V gene: TRBV18
J gene: TRBJ1-2
D gene: NA
clone size: NA

CDR3 DNA: TGTGCCAGCAGTCCCAGGGGGGACCCTGCCTACGAGCAGTACTTC
CDR3 protein: CASSPRGDPAYEQYF
V gene: TRBV27
J gene: TRBJ2-7
D gene: NA
clone size: NA

CDR3 DNA: TGTGCCAGCAGCGGGACTAGCGGGGTAAGAAATGAGCAGTTCTTC
CDR3 protein: CASSGTSGVRNEQFF
V gene: TRBV12-3/TRBV12-4
J gene: TRBJ2-1
D gene: TRBD2
clone size: NA

CDR3 DNA: TGTGCCAGCAGTCCGCGACAGGGGGTAATCAATCAGCCCCAGCATTTT
CDR3 protein: CASSPRQGVINQPQHF
V gene: TRBV27
J gene: TRBJ1-5
D gene: TRBD1
clone size: NA

CDR3 DNA: TGCAGTGCTAGATTGACCGGAATGGGCACTGAAGCTTTCTTT
CDR3 protein: CSARLTGMGTEAFF
V gene: TRBV20-1
J gene: TRBJ1-1
D gene: NA
clone size: NA

CDR3 DNA: TGTGCCAGCAGTTCTAATTCACCCCTCCACTTT
CDR3 protein: CASSSNSPLHF
V gene: TRBV11-2
J gene: TRBJ1-6
D gene: NA
clone size: few

CDR3 DNA: TGTGCCAGCAGTAGAGGACGGTCGAATTCACCCCTCCACTTT
CDR3 protein: CASSRGRSNSPLHF
V gene: TRBV12-3/TRBV12-4
J gene: TRBJ1-6
D gene: NA
clone size: NA

CDR3 DNA: TGCAGCGTTCGGGACGGGACGGACACCGGGGAGCTGTTTTTT
CDR3 protein: CSVRDGTDTGELFF
V gene: TRBV29-1
J gene: TRBJ2-2
D gene: NA
clone size: NA

CDR3 DNA: TGTGCCAGTAGCGGAGAAGATCAGCCCCAGCATTTT
CDR3 protein: CASSGEDQPQHF
V gene: TRBV19
J gene: TRBJ1-5
D gene: NA
clone size: NA

CDR3 DNA: TGTGCCAGCAGCATCGGTGCACGCTCTGGGGCCAACGTCCTGACTTTC
CDR3 protein: CASSIGARSGANVLTF
V gene: TRBV3-1
J gene: TRBJ2-6
D gene: NA
clone size: NA

CDR3 DNA: TGCGCCAGCAGCTCGGGGGGGACTACCCCCTTTAGAGAGCAGTACTTC
CDR3 protein: CASSSGGTTPFREQYF
V gene: TRBV5-1
J gene: TRBJ2-7
D gene: TRBD2
clone size: NA

CDR3 DNA: TGTGCCAGCTCGCAGAGGACCGACTACGAGCAGTACTTC
CDR3 protein: CASSQRTDYEQYF
V gene: TRBV18
J gene: TRBJ2-7
D gene: NA
clone size: NA

CDR3 DNA: TGTGCCAGCAGCCAAGGGACAGGGCGCAATGAGCAGTTCTTC
CDR3 protein: CASSQGTGRNEQFF
V gene: TRBV3-1
J gene: TRBJ2-1
D gene: TRBD1
clone size: NA

CDR3 DNA: TGCGCCAGCAGCTCAACCGGACTAGCGGGAGATACGCAGTATTTT
CDR3 protein: CASSSTGLAGDTQYF
V gene: TRBV5-1
J gene: TRBJ2-3
D gene: TRBD2
clone size: NA

CDR3 DNA: TGCGCCAGCAGCCCTGAAGGAAATGAAAAACTGTTTTTT
CDR3 protein: CASSPEGNEKLFF
V gene: TRBV5-1
J gene: TRBJ1-4
D gene: NA
clone size: NA

CDR3 DNA: TGTGCCTGGAGTGTACAGGGCAGGGATGAAAAACTGTTTTTT
CDR3 protein: CAWSVQGRDEKLFF
V gene: TRBV30
J gene: TRBJ1-4
D gene: NA
clone size: NA

CDR3 DNA: TGTGCCAGCAGTCCCCGGGGCGGGGAGCTGTTTTTT
CDR3 protein: CASSPRGGELFF
V gene: TRBV28
J gene: TRBJ2-2
D gene: NA
clone size: once

CDR3 DNA: TGTGCCAGCTCTCGTTACAGCGGGGGGGAAGATACGCAGTATTTT
CDR3 protein: CASSRYSGGEDTQYF
V gene: TRBV18
J gene: TRBJ2-3
D gene: TRBD2
clone size: NA

CDR3 DNA: TGCAGTGCTAGAGATGTCAACGGACAGGGGGGACCTGAAGCTTTCTTT
CDR3 protein: CSARDVNGQGGPEAFF
V gene: TRBV20-1
J gene: TRBJ1-1
D gene: TRBD1
clone size: NA

CDR3 DNA: TGCAGTGCTAGGACAGGGGTTGGCACTGAAGCTTTCTTT
CDR3 protein: CSARTGVGTEAFF
V gene: TRBV20-1
J gene: TRBJ1-1
D gene: TRBD1
clone size: NA

CDR3 DNA: TGTGCCAGCAGCCCTCTCGGTAGCGGGATCTCAGCAATCAATGAGCAGTTCTTC
CDR3 protein: CASSPLGSGISAINEQFF
V gene: TRBV14
J gene: TRBJ2-1
D gene: TRBD2
clone size: few

CDR3 DNA: TGTGCCAGCAGACTACCGGGACAGGTTAATGAGCAGTTCTTC
CDR3 protein: CASRLPGQVNEQFF
V gene: TRBV7-9
J gene: TRBJ2-1
D gene: TRBD1
clone size: NA

CDR3 DNA: TGTGCCAGTAGTATTTCGGCGACAGGGGGTCGCGATGAGCAGTTCTTC
CDR3 protein: CASSISATGGRDEQFF
V gene: TRBV19
J gene: TRBJ2-1
D gene: TRBD1
clone size: NA

CDR3 DNA: TGCGCCAGCAGCTTGATTGGGACAGGCTCTGGAAACACCATATATTTT
CDR3 protein: CASSLIGTGSGNTIYF
V gene: TRBV5-1
J gene: TRBJ1-3
D gene: TRBD1
clone size: NA

CDR3 DNA: TGTGCCACCAGCAGAGCCAGGGTGGGGGGGACCCAGTACTTC
CDR3 protein: CATSRARVGGTQYF
V gene: TRBV15
J gene: TRBJ2-5
D gene: NA
clone size: once

CDR3 DNA: TGCAGTGCTTGGGGGGAAACCTACGAGCAGTACTTC
CDR3 protein: CSAWGETYEQYF
V gene: TRBV20-1
J gene: TRBJ2-7
D gene: NA
clone size: NA

CDR3 DNA: TGCGCCAGCAGCCAAGGCGCGGTATACTCCTACGAGCAGTACTTC
CDR3 protein: CASSQGAVYSYEQYF
V gene: TRBV4-1
J gene: TRBJ2-7
D gene: NA
clone size: NA

CDR3 DNA: TGTGCCAGCAGCGTAGTCCCTTCCCAGTACGAGCAGTACTTC
CDR3 protein: CASSVVPSQYEQYF
V gene: TRBV9
J gene: TRBJ2-7
D gene: NA
clone size: NA

CDR3 DNA: TGCAGCGCACCCGGGACTAGCATTACTGAGCAGTTCTTC
CDR3 protein: CSAPGTSITEQFF
V gene: TRBV29-1
J gene: TRBJ2-1
D gene: TRBD2
clone size: NA

CDR3 DNA: TGTGCCATCAGTGAGTCTAGCGGGAGAAGTCGTCCCGGGGAGCTGTTTTTT
CDR3 protein: CAISESSGRSRPGELFF
V gene: TRBV10-3
J gene: TRBJ2-2
D gene: TRBD2
clone size: NA

CDR3 DNA: TGTGCCAGTAGTACACTAGCGGGAGTTTCGGATGAGCAGTTCTTC
CDR3 protein: CASSTLAGVSDEQFF
V gene: TRBV19
J gene: TRBJ2-1
D gene: TRBD2
clone size: NA

CDR3 DNA: TGTGCCAGCAGCTTGAACAGGGGATCGAATAATTCACCCCTCCACTTT
CDR3 protein: CASSLNRGSNNSPLHF
V gene: TRBV5-6
J gene: TRBJ1-6
D gene: TRBD1
clone size: NA

CDR3 DNA: TGCAGTGCTAGAGGAGCAGCGGGGCGCACAGATACGCAGTATTTT
CDR3 protein: CSARGAAGRTDTQYF
V gene: TRBV20-1
J gene: TRBJ2-3
D gene: TRBD2
clone size: NA

CDR3 DNA: TGTGCCAGCAGCGCTGGACTAGCGGGATACAATGAGCAGTTCTTC
CDR3 protein: CASSAGLAGYNEQFF
V gene: TRBV7-2
J gene: TRBJ2-1
D gene: TRBD2
clone size: few

CDR3 DNA: TGTGCCAGCAGCCAGACGGCTCATCGGGACAGAACTGGCTACACCTTC
CDR3 protein: CASSQTAHRDRTGYTF
V gene: TRBV4-2
J gene: TRBJ1-2
D gene: TRBD1
clone size: NA

CDR3 DNA: TGTGCCAGCAGCGTAGAAGCGGGTGGGTCCTACAATGAGCAGTTCTTC
CDR3 protein: CASSVEAGGSYNEQFF
V gene: TRBV9
J gene: TRBJ2-1
D gene: NA
clone size: NA

CDR3 DNA: TGCAGTGCTTTTGAGACAGGGGGCCGCACCGGGGAGCTGTTTTTT
CDR3 protein: CSAFETGGRTGELFF
V gene: TRBV20-1
J gene: TRBJ2-2
D gene: TRBD1
clone size: NA